The following is a T cell receptor (beta chain) sequence with its context. The sample belongs to a study of early T cells in non-severe SARS-CoV-2 infection. Study-wide background: Chains stayed unpaired after sequencing of bulk RNA from unsorted whole blood.

Researchers attached unique molecular identifiers to individual cDNA molecules. TCRdb re-called the 5' RACE reads with MiXCR, one entry per CDR3 protein. There are approximately 70,000 distinct CDR3 sequences in the sample; over 8% occur only once, and around 15% lies in the top ten. V shed 8 bases and J shed 1 base, with 11 bases lying between them. This CDR3 comprises 14 residues. CDR1 and CDR2 (germline): MDHEN, SYDVKM. Source: whole blood, taken at baseline. The chain joins TRBV28 to TRBJ2-2; D may be TRBD2 (6 bases). This TCR was recovered from an adult who was a healthcare worker with PCR-confirmed SARS-CoV-2 infection or an uninfected control (not recorded which). The CDR3 spells CASFGGLNTGELFF. The DNA of the CDR3 is TGTGCCAGCTTTGGAGGGTTGAACACCGGGGAGCTGTTTTTT.